Listed here is a single T cell receptor (beta chain). As yet, its antigen is unknown. The CDR3 is 18 residues long. MiXCR, run by TCRdb on the RT-PCR reads, gives a single entry per CDR3 protein. The sample contains approximately 500,000 distinct CDR3 sequences, 14% of which appear only once. This specimen comes from a study of response to subunit inactivated influenza vaccine. Regarding the study as a whole: T cells newly recruited by each seasonal influenza vaccination are few, the authors suggested.

The origin of this receptor is a man between 50 and 59 years old who received an inactivated influenza vaccine. The chain has TRBV21-1 and TRBJ2-7; whether TRBD1, the table's D call, matches the DNA was not checked. TRBV21-1 constitutes a pseudogene. This sample comprised PBMCs from blood, obtained less than 13 days after vaccination. CDR3 amino acids: CASNLFLDSQMGSYEQYF. The CDR3 bases are TGTGCCAGCAACCTATTCCTGGACAGCCAGATGGGCTCCTACGAGCAGTACTTC.